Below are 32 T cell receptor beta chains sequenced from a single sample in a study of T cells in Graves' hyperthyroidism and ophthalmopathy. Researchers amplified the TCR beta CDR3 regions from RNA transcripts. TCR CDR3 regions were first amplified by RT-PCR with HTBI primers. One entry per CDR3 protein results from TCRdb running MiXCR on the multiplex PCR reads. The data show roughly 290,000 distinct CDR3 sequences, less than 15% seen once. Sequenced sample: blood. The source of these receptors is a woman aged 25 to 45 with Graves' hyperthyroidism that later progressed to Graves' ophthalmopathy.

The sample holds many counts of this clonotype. This CDR3 reads CASSDELTSSYNEQFF. CDR3 DNA: TGTGCCAGCTCGGATGAACTTACAAGCTCCTACAATGAGCAGTTCTTC. V gene TRBV27 combines with J gene TRBJ2-1; D is uncertain. The CDR3 contains 16 residues. The germline CDR1 and CDR2 sequences are MNHEY and SMNVEV (reference sequence). The V end was cut by 8 bases, the J end by 0 bases, with 17 bases between.

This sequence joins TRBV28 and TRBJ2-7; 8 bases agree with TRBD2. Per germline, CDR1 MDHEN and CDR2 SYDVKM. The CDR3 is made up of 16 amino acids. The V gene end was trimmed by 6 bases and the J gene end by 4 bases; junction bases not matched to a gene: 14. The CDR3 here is CASRDYGREGRYEQYF. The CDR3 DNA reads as TGTGCCAGCAGGGACTACGGTCGGGAGGGCCGGTACGAGCAGTACTTC.

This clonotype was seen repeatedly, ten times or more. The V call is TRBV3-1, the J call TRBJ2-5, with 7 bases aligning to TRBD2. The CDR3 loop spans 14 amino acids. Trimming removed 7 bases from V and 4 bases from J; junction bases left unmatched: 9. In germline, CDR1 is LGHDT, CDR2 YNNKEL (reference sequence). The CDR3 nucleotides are TGTGCCAGCAAGGGCGGGAGCTCTTCAGAGACCCAGTACTTC. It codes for CASKGGSSSETQYF.

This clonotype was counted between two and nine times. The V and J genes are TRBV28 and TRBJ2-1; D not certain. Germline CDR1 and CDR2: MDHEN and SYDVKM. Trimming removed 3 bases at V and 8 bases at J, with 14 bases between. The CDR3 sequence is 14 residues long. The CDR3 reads CASSFRHYGHEQFF. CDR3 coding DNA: TGTGCCAGCAGTTTTAGGCACTACGGGCATGAGCAGTTCTTC. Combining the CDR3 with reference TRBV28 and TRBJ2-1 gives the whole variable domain DVKVTQSSRYLVKRTGEKVFLECVQDMDHENMFWYRQDPGLGLRLIYFSYDVKMKEKGDIPEGYSVSREKKERFSLILESASTNQTSMYLCASSFRHYGHEQFFGPGTRLTVL.

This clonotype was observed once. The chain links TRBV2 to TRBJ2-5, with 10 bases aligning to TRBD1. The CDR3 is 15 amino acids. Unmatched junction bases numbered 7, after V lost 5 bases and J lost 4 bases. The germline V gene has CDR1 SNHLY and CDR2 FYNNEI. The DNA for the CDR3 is TGTGCCAGCAGTCCCCCGGACAGGGGGTCAGAGACCCAGTACTTC. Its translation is CASSPPDRGSETQYF.

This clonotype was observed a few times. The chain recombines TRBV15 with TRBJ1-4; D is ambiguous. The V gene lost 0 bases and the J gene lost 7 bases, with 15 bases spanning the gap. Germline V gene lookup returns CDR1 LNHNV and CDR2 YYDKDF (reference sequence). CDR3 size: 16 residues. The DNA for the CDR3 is TGTGCCACCAGCAGAGAAGAGGAGATGGAGGGTGAAAAACTGTTTTTT. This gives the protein CATSREEEMEGEKLFF.

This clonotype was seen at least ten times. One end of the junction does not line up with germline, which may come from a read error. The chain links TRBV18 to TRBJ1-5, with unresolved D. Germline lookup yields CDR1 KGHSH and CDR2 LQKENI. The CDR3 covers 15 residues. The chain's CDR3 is CASSPLGTPNQPQHF. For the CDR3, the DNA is TGTGCCAGCTCACCCCTGGGAACACCTAATCAACCCCAGCATTTT.

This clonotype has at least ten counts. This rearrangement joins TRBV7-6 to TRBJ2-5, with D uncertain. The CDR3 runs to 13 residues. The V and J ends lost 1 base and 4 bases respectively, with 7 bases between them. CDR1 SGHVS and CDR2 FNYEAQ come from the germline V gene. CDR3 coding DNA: TGTGCCAGCAGCTTAGAGCCGGCAGAGACCCAGTACTTC. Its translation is CASSLEPAETQYF. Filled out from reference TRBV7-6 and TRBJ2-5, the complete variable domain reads GAGVSQSPRYKVTKRGQDVALRCDPISGHVSLYWYRQALGQGPEFLTYFNYEAQQDKSGLPNDRFSAERPEGSISTLTIQRTEQRDSAMYRCASSLEPAETQYFGPGTRLLVL.

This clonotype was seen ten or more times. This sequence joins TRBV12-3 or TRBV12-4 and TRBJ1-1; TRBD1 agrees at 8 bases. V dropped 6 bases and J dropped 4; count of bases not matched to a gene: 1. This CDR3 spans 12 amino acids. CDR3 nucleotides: TGTGCCAGCAGCACAGGGGGCACTGAAGCTTTCTTT. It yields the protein CASSTGGTEAFF.

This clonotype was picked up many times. The CDR3: CASSYRDPSRDEQFF. The CDR3, as DNA: TGTGCCAGCAGTTACAGGGATCCCTCGAGGGATGAGCAGTTCTTC. V usage is TRBV6-5 and J usage is TRBJ2-1, with TRBD2 as a possible D gene (5 bases). V gave up 2 bases and J gave up 8 bases, with 16 bases separating them. CDR3 size: 15 residues. Germline V gives CDR1 MNHEY, CDR2 SVGAGI.

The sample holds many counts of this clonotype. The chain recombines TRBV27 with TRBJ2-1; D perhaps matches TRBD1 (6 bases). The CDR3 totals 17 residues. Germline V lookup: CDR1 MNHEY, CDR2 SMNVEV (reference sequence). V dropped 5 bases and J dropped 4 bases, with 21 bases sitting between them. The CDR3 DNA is TGTGCCAGCAGTGGAGTCGGGCACCAGGGGAATTACAATGAGCAGTTCTTC. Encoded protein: CASSGVGHQGNYNEQFF.

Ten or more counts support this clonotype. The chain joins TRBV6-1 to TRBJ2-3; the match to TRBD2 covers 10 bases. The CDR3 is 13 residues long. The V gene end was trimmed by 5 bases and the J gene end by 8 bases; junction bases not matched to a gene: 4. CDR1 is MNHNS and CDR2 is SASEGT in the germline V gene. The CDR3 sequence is CASSSGTSATQYF. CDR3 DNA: TGTGCCAGCAGTTCTGGGACTAGCGCTACGCAGTATTTT.

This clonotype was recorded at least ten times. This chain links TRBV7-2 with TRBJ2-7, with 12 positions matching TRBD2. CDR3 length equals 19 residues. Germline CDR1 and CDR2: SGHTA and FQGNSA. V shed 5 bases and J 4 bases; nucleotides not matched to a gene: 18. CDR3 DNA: TGTGCCAGCAGCCCATCCGGGGTGACTAGCGGGAGTGCGGCGTACGAGCAGTACTTC. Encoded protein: CASSPSGVTSGSAAYEQYF.

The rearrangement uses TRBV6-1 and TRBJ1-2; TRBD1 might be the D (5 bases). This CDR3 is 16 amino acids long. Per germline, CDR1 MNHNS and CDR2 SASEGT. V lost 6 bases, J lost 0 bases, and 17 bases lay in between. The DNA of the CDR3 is TGTGCCAGCAGACCTCGGACAAGAGAGACTAACTATGGCTACACCTTC. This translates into CASRPRTRETNYGYTF.

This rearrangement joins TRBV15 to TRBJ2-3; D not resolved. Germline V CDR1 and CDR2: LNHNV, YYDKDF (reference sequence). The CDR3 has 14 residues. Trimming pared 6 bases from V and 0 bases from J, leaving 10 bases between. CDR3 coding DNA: TGTGCCACCAGTAGACCCTCCAGCACAGATACGCAGTATTTT. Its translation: CATSRPSSTDTQYF.

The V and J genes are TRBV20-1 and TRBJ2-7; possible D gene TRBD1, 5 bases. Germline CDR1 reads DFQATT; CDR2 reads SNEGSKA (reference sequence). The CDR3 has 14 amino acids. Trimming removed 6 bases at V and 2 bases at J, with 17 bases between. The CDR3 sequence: CSALIGAGTYEQYF. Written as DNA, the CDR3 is TGCAGTGCCCTTATAGGGGCAGGAACCTACGAGCAGTACTTC.

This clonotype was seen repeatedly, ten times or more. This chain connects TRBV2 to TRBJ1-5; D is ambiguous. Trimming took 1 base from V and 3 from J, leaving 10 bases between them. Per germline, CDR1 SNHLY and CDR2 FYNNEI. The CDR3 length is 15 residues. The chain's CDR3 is CASSEGGENNQPQHF. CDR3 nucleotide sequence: TGTGCCAGCAGTGAAGGGGGTGAGAACAATCAGCCCCAGCATTTT.

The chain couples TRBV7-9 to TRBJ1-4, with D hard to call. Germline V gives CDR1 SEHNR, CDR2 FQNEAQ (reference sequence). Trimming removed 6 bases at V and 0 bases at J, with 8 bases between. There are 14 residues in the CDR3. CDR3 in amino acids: CASRPQSTNEKLFF. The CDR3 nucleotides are TGTGCCAGCAGACCACAGTCAACTAATGAAAAACTGTTTTTT.

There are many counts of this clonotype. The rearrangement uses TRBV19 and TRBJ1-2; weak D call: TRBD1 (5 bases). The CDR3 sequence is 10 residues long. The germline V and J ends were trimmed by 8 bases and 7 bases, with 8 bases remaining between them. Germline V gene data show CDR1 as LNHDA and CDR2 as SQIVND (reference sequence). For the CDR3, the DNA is TGTGCCAGTTTGGGGGTTGGCTACACCTTC. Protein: CASLGVGYTF.

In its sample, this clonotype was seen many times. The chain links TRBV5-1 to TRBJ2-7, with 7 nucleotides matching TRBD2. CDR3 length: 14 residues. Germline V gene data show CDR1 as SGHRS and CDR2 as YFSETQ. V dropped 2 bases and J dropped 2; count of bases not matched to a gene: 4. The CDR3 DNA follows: TGCGCCAGCAGCTTCGAGGGACTAACCTACGAGCAGTACTTC. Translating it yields CASSFEGLTYEQYF.

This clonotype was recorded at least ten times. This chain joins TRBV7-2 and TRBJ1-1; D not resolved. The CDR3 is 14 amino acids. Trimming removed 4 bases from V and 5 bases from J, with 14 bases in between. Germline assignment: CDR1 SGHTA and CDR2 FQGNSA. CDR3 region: CASSWDSRGTEAFF. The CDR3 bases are TGTGCCAGCAGCTGGGATTCGCGTGGGACTGAAGCTTTCTTT. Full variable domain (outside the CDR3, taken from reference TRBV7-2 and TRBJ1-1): GAGVSQSPSNKVTEKGKDVELRCDPISGHTALYWYRQSLGQGLEFLIYFQGNSAPDKSGLPSDRFSAERTGGSVSTLTIQRTQQEDSAVYLCASSWDSRGTEAFFGQGTRLTVV.

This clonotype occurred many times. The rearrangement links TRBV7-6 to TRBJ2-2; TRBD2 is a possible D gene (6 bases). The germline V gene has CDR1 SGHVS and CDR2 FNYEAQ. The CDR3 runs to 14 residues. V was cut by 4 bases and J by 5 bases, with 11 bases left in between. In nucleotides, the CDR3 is TGTGCCAGCAGCTCTCTAGGAGGGACCGGGGAGCTGTTTTTT. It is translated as CASSSLGGTGELFF.

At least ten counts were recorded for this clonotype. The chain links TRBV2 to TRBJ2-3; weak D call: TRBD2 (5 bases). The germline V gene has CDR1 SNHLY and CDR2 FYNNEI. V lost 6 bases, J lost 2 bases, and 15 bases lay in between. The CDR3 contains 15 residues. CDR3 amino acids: CASSLRESLTDTQYF. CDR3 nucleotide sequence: TGTGCCAGCAGCCTCCGGGAAAGCCTCACAGATACGCAGTATTTT.

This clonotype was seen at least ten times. CDR3 region: CASSGYLNTEAFF. The CDR3 DNA sequence: TGTGCCAGCAGTGGATACCTGAACACTGAAGCTTTCTTT. The chain recombines TRBV6-1 with TRBJ1-1; no definite D call. The CDR3 contains 13 residues. Germline V gene data show CDR1 as MNHNS and CDR2 as SASEGT. V was cut by 4 bases and J by 0 bases, with 6 bases left in between.

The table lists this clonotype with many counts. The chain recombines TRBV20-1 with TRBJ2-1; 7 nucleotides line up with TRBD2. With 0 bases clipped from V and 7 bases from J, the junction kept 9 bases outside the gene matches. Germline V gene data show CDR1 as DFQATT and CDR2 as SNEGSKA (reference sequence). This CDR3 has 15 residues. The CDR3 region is CSARDRLAAYNEQFF. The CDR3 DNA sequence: TGCAGTGCTAGAGATAGGCTAGCGGCGTATAATGAGCAGTTCTTC.

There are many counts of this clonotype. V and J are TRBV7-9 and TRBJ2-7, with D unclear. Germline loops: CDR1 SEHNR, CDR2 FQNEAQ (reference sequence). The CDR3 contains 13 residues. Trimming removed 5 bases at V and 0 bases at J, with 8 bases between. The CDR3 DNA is TGTGCCAGCAGCGACCCACGCTCCTACGAGCAGTACTTC. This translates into CASSDPRSYEQYF.

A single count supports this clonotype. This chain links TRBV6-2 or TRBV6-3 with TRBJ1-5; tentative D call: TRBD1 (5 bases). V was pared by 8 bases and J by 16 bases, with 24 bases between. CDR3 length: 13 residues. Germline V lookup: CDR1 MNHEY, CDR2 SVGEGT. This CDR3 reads CASHPLGQWQPHF. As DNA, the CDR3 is TGTGCCAGCCATCCCCTGGGGCAGTGGCAGCCCCATTTT.

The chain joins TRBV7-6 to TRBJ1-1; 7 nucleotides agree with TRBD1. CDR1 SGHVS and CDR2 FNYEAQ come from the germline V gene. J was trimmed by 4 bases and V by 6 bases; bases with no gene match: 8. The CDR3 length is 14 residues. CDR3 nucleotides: TGTGCCAGCAGTACAGGGGTTTTGACCACTGAAGCTTTCTTT. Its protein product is CASSTGVLTTEAFF.

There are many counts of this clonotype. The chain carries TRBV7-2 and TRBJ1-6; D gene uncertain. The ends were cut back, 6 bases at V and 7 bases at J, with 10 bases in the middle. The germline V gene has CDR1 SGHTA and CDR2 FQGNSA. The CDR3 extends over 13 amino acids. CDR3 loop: CASSIVENSPLHF. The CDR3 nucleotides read TGTGCCAGCAGTATTGTAGAGAATTCACCCCTCCACTTT.

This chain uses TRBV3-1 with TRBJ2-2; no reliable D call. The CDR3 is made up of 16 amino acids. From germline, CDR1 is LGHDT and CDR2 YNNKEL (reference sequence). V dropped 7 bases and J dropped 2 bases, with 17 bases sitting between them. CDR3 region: CASTPSAGRNTGELFF. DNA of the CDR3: TGTGCCAGCACCCCCAGCGCTGGCAGAAACACCGGGGAGCTGTTTTTT.

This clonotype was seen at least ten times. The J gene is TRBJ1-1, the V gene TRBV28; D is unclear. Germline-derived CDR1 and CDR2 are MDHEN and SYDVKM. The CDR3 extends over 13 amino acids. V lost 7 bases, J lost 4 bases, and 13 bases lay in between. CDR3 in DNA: TGTGCCAGCAAAGACTCCGGGGTCACTGAAGCTTTCTTT. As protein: CASKDSGVTEAFF.

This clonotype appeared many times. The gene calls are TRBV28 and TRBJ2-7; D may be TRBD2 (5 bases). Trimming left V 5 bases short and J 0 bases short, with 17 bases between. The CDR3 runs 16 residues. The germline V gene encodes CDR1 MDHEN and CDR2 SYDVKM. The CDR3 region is CASSLITGTGSYEQYF. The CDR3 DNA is TGTGCCAGCAGTCTCATAACGGGAACCGGCTCCTACGAGCAGTACTTC. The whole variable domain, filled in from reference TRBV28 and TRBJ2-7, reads DVKVTQSSRYLVKRTGEKVFLECVQDMDHENMFWYRQDPGLGLRLIYFSYDVKMKEKGDIPEGYSVSREKKERFSLILESASTNQTSMYLCASSLITGTGSYEQYFGPGTRLTVT.